The 12 T cell receptor beta chains in this list originate from one sample, sequenced in a study of identical twins. TCRdb itself ran the 5' RACE reads through MiXCR, one entry per CDR3 protein. In the table there are 500,000 to 650,000 distinct CDR3 sequences, just over 7% of which are singletons. The sample also formed part of further work on yellow fever vaccine responses in identical twins.

Sequencing was done on a sample of PBMCs. Receptors were obtained from a young woman in good health.

This clonotype was observed at least ten times. The chain couples TRBV29-1 to TRBJ2-1; a possible D gene is TRBD2 (6 bases). The CDR3 extends over 15 amino acids. V lost 2 bases, J lost 3 bases, and 14 bases lay in between. The germline V gene encodes CDR1 SQVTM and CDR2 ANQGSEA. The CDR3 sequence: CSVEFMGRNYNEQFF. The CDR3 DNA is TGCAGCGTTGAATTCATGGGGAGGAACTACAATGAGCAGTTCTTC.

This clonotype was counted ten times or more. The rearrangement uses TRBV2 and TRBJ1-4; D not resolved. There are 12 residues in the CDR3. Germline assignment: CDR1 SNHLY and CDR2 FYNNEI. V was trimmed by 7 bases and J by 8 bases, leaving 11 bases between them. CDR3 coding DNA: TGTGCCAGCAACAACCTAGGGGAAAAACTGTTTTTT. Protein product: CASNNLGEKLFF.

This clonotype occurred a few times. The genes are TRBV27 and TRBJ1-3; D unresolved. Germline CDR1 is MNHEY and CDR2 is SMNVEV (reference sequence). CDR3 length: 15 amino acids. Trimming shortened V by 6 bases and J by 2 bases, and 14 bases separated the two germline ends. This CDR3 is CASSPALVPGNTIYF. The CDR3 coding sequence is TGTGCCAGCAGCCCGGCGTTGGTTCCTGGAAACACCATATATTTT.

This clonotype was counted ten times or more. The V call is TRBV15, the J call TRBJ1-6; D gene uncertain. V lost 0 bases and J lost 4, with 4 bases in between. Germline CDR1 is LNHNV and CDR2 is YYDKDF (reference sequence). There are 14 residues in the CDR3. The CDR3 sequence is CATSREHYNSPLHF. The CDR3, as DNA: TGTGCCACCAGCAGAGAACATTATAATTCACCCCTCCACTTT.

The chain carries TRBV28 and TRBJ2-7; D uncertain. Germline V gene sequence: CDR1 MDHEN, CDR2 SYDVKM. The CDR3 is 11 amino acids. V lost 5 bases, J lost 5 bases, and 7 bases lay in between. The CDR3 coding sequence is TGTGCCAGCAGTACCTTTAACGAGCAGTACTTC. This encodes CASSTFNEQYF.

The V gene is TRBV3-1, the J gene TRBJ1-1; the match to TRBD1 covers 10 bases. This CDR3 is built from 14 residues. Per the germline V gene, CDR1 is LGHDT and CDR2 is YNNKEL (reference sequence). The junction had 4 bases not matched to a gene; V was cut back by 3 bases and J by 6 bases. CDR3 in amino acids: CASSHFGQGAEAFF. CDR3 sequence (DNA): TGTGCCAGCAGCCACTTCGGACAGGGGGCTGAAGCTTTCTTT. Looking up the rest from reference TRBV3-1 and TRBJ1-1 gives the full variable domain: DTAVSQTPKYLVTQMGNDKSIKCEQNLGHDTMYWYKQDSKKFLKIMFSYNNKELIINETVPNRFSPKSPDKAHLNLHINSLELGDSAVYFCASSHFGQGAEAFFGQGTRLTVV.

A few counts support this clonotype. The chain is built from TRBV25-1 and TRBJ2-7, with D tentatively TRBD2 (5 bases). Germline CDR1 MGHDK, CDR2 SYGVNS. CDR3 length: 13 residues. With 4 bases removed from V and 0 bases from J, the gap between germline ends came to 7 bases. CDR3 region: CASSGGFSYEQYF. CDR3 DNA: TGTGCCAGCAGTGGAGGGTTCTCCTACGAGCAGTACTTC.

The rearrangement joins TRBV5-6 to TRBJ1-2, with 8 bases lining up with TRBD1. The CDR3 is 19 residues long. Germline-derived CDR1 and CDR2 are SGHDT and YYEEEE. The V gene end was trimmed by 4 bases and the J gene end by 2 bases; junction bases not matched to a gene: 19. In DNA, the CDR3 is TGTGCCAGCAGCCCAACCTTTGGGACAGGCCCAATGGAGAACTATGGCTACACCTTC. Its protein is CASSPTFGTGPMENYGYTF. Combining the CDR3 with reference TRBV5-6 and TRBJ1-2 gives the whole variable domain DAGVTQSPTHLIKTRGQQVTLRCSPKSGHDTVSWYQQALGQGPQFIFQYYEEEERQRGNFPDRFSGHQFPNYSSELNVNALLLGDSALYLCASSPTFGTGPMENYGYTFGSGTRLTVV.

This clonotype occurred many times. V and J are TRBV20-1 and TRBJ2-1; 9 nucleotides align to TRBD2. The CDR3 spans 16 residues. CDR1 and CDR2 from the germline V gene are DFQATT and SNEGSKA (reference sequence). V shed 0 bases, J shed 3 bases, and the junction held 6 bases outside the gene matches. CDR3: CSARDIASGDYNEQFF. CDR3 nucleotides: TGCAGTGCTAGAGATATCGCTAGCGGGGACTACAATGAGCAGTTCTTC.

The genes are TRBV7-9 and TRBJ2-7; no clear D. Germline V gene lookup returns CDR1 SEHNR and CDR2 FQNEAQ (reference sequence). The V and J ends lost 1 base and 5 bases respectively, with 9 bases between them. The CDR3 has 13 amino acids. The CDR3 is CASSLGVFNEQYF. The CDR3 DNA reads TGTGCCAGCAGCTTAGGTGTTTTTAACGAGCAGTACTTC.

This clonotype appeared a few times. CDR3 nucleotide sequence: TGCAGTGCTATGGGGAGGGGGCCGGGGGAGACCCAGTACTTC. This translates into CSAMGRGPGETQYF. The genes are TRBV20-1 and TRBJ2-5, with D perhaps TRBD1 or TRBD2 (7 bases each). The CDR3 is 14 residues long. Germline assignment: CDR1 DFQATT and CDR2 SNEGSKA (reference sequence). The germline V and J ends were trimmed by 4 bases and 5 bases, with 17 bases remaining between them.

This clonotype was counted only a few times. The chain couples TRBV18 to TRBJ1-4; 8 bases align to TRBD1. Germline CDR1 KGHSH, CDR2 LQKENI. The J segment lost 6 bases and the V segment lost 1 base, leaving 4 bases of the junction unmatched. The CDR3 consists of 15 residues. CDR3 coding DNA: TGTGCCAGCTCACCACGAGGACAGGGTGATGAAAAACTGTTTTTT. It specifies CASSPRGQGDEKLFF.